The 29 T cell receptor beta chains presented below share a single source sample, sequenced in a study of PD-1 blockade in classical Hodgkin lymphoma (dated by TCRdb to 2019 to 2021). This sample's time point label indicates: cycle 2 day 1 (C2D1) of nivolumab. All trial patients had relapsed after autologous stem cell transplantation, with cohorts A, B and C differing in prior brentuximab vedotin exposure. Libraries were made using the immunoSEQ multiplex PCR assay. TCRdb re-hosts the immuneACCESS table, in-frame sequences only. Its copies lack some clones; in the studies checked, an unresolved V gene accounts for under half of them, and the cause for the rest is not known. The sample data list 90,000 to 95,000 clones, and 75% to 90% of these were observed just once. Around 10% of the sample is taken by the ten largest. Sequenced material: peripheral blood mononuclear cells (PBMCs), taken before the second cycle of nivolumab. The source is a human donor with classical Hodgkin lymphoma.

The chain uses TRBV6-1 and TRBJ2-1; D is undetermined. Germline V gene lookup returns CDR1 MNHNS and CDR2 SASEGT. The CDR3 extends over 15 amino acids. The V end was cut by 6 bases, the J end by 4 bases, with 16 bases between. For the CDR3, the DNA is TGTGCCAGCAGCGAACAAATGACTCGGTACAATGAGCAGTTCTTC. This gives the protein CASSEQMTRYNEQFF.

The chain uses TRBV27 and TRBJ2-3; weak D call: TRBD1 (5 bases). Germline assignment: CDR1 MNHEY and CDR2 SMNVEV (reference sequence). The CDR3 runs to 14 residues. V lost 3 bases and J lost 4, with 11 bases in between. CDR3 in amino acids: CASSFRGSSDTQYF. DNA for the CDR3: TGTGCCAGCAGTTTTAGGGGAAGCTCAGATACGCAGTATTTT.

This clone was detected once. The chain couples TRBV19 to TRBJ2-3; 9 bases map to TRBD1. V shed 2 bases, J shed 6 bases, and the junction held 6 bases outside the gene matches. The length of the CDR3 is 15 residues. Looked up from germline, CDR1 is LNHDA and CDR2 is SQIVND (reference sequence). The CDR3 nucleotides read TGTGCCAGTAGTATAACGGGACAGGGAGGGGATACGCAGTATTTT. It yields the protein CASSITGQGGDTQYF.

J is TRBJ2-6 and V is TRBV10-2; D remains unclear. The CDR3 loop spans 15 amino acids. Trimming removed 2 bases from V and 2 bases from J, with 7 bases in between. Germline V gene sequence: CDR1 WSHSY, CDR2 SAAADI. CDR3 residues: CASSEPGAGANVLTF. The CDR3 DNA reads as TGCGCCAGCAGTGAGCCCGGTGCTGGGGCCAACGTCCTGACTTTC.

This rearrangement joins TRBV7-8 to TRBJ2-5; 7 positions agree with TRBD1. Trimming cost V 5 bases and J 2 bases; bases outside gene matches: 8. Germline CDR1 and CDR2: SGHVS and FQNEAQ. CDR3 length: 15 amino acids. The DNA for the CDR3 is TGTGCCAGCAGCCCGGACAGGTTCTTTCAAGAGACCCAGTACTTC. Translation gives CASSPDRFFQETQYF.

This chain connects TRBV7-2 to TRBJ2-7; TRBD2 agrees at 8 bases. The V gene end was trimmed by 1 base and the J gene end by 2 bases; junction bases not matched to a gene: 4. Looked up from germline, CDR1 is SGHTA and CDR2 is FQGNSA. The CDR3 covers 15 residues. The CDR3 loop is CASSLVSGAAYEQYF. In DNA form, the CDR3 reads TGTGCCAGCAGCTTAGTTAGCGGGGCCGCCTACGAGCAGTACTTC. Supplemented by reference TRBV7-2 and TRBJ2-7, the full variable domain reads GAGVSQSPSNKVTEKGKDVELRCDPISGHTALYWYRQSLGQGLEFLIYFQGNSAPDKSGLPSDRFSAERTGGSVSTLTIQRTQQEDSAVYLCASSLVSGAAYEQYFGPGTRLTVT.

The CDR3 bases are TGTGCCAGCAGCTCAATCCCCGGGTGGTCTGATGCCTATGGCTACACCTTC. Its translation: CASSSIPGWSDAYGYTF. This sequence joins TRBV5-5 and TRBJ1-2; D is undetermined. V dropped 3 bases and J dropped 4 bases, with 22 bases sitting between them. The CDR3 is 17 residues long. From germline, CDR1 is SGHKS and CDR2 YYEKEE (reference sequence).

The chain links TRBV5-1 to TRBJ2-3; D is uncertain. The germline V gene encodes CDR1 SGHRS and CDR2 YFSETQ. This CDR3 has 13 residues. Trimming shortened V by 4 bases and J by 11 bases, and 17 bases separated the two germline ends. CDR3 sequence (DNA): TGCGCCAGCAGCCCGGAAGGGCTTAATCAGCAGTATTTT. Its protein is CASSPEGLNQQYF. Combining the CDR3 with reference TRBV5-1 and TRBJ2-3 gives the whole variable domain KAGVTQTPRYLIKTRGQQVTLSCSPISGHRSVSWYQQTPGQGLQFLFEYFSETQRNKGNFPGRFSGRQFSNSRSEMNVSTLELGDSALYLCASSPEGLNQQYFGPGTRLTVL.

This clone was counted a single time. The V and J genes are TRBV29-1 and TRBJ2-3; 8 positions match TRBD1. Looked up from germline, CDR1 is SQVTM and CDR2 is ANQGSEA. The V segment lost 8 bases and the J segment 3 bases; nucleotides outside the gene matches: 4. The length of the CDR3 is 12 residues. For the CDR3, the DNA is TGCAGCATTCAGGGGGCGACAGATACGCAGTATTTT. Amino acids: CSIQGATDTQYF.

The genes are TRBV28 and TRBJ1-2, with D possibly being TRBD1 (5 bases). Germline V gives CDR1 MDHEN, CDR2 SYDVKM. Trimming took 3 bases from V and 3 from J, leaving 5 bases between them. The CDR3 length is 12 residues. This CDR3 is CASSLTDYGYTF. CDR3 nucleotides: TGTGCCAGCAGTTTGACAGACTATGGCTACACCTTC.

The chain carries TRBV19 and TRBJ2-1; 12 bases agree with TRBD2. J was trimmed by 6 bases and V by 7 bases; bases with no gene match: 4. Germline assignment: CDR1 LNHDA and CDR2 SQIVND (reference sequence). The CDR3 spans 14 residues. CDR3 in DNA: TGTGCCAGTATGGCTAGCGGGAGGGCCAATGAGCAGTTCTTC. Its translation is CASMASGRANEQFF.

This chain connects TRBV7-9 to TRBJ1-1; possible D gene TRBD1, 6 bases. The length of the CDR3 is 14 residues. With 6 bases removed from V and 1 base from J, the gap between germline ends came to 12 bases. CDR1 is SEHNR, CDR2 FQNEAQ, per germline (reference sequence). The CDR3 loop is CASSSGTKNTEAFF. The DNA of the CDR3 is TGTGCCAGCAGTTCCGGGACAAAGAACACTGAAGCTTTCTTT.

This chain uses TRBV5-1 with TRBJ2-1; D may match TRBD1 or TRBD2 (5 bases each). The CDR3 is 14 amino acids. Germline-derived CDR1 and CDR2 are SGHRS and YFSETQ. V shed 5 bases and J shed 2 bases, with 11 bases lying between them. The CDR3 coding sequence is TGCGCCAGCAGTTCCGGGGCAACCTACAATGAGCAGTTCTTC. Protein: CASSSGATYNEQFF.

This clone was observed a single time. The V gene is TRBV27, the J gene TRBJ2-7; 7 nucleotides agree with TRBD2. With V trimmed by 1 base and J by 2 bases, 5 bases remained unmatched. This CDR3 is built from 15 residues. The germline CDR1 and CDR2 sequences are MNHEY and SMNVEV (reference sequence). CDR3 sequence: CASSLYPSGAYEQYF. The CDR3 region has the DNA TGTGCCAGCAGTTTATATCCTAGCGGAGCCTACGAGCAGTACTTC.

The V gene is TRBV18, the J gene TRBJ1-3; the D gene is possibly TRBD1 (5 bases). V was cut by 6 bases and J by 9 bases, with 18 bases left in between. This CDR3 has 14 residues. Germline CDR1 and CDR2: KGHSH and LQKENI. The CDR3 here is CASSRNRDRFTIYF. The CDR3 DNA is TGTGCCAGCTCTCGGAACCGGGACCGGTTCACCATATATTTT. Drawing the rest from reference TRBV18 and TRBJ1-3, the complete variable domain is NAGVMQNPRHLVRRRGQEARLRCSPMKGHSHVYWYRQLPEEGLKFMVYLQKENIIDESGMPKERFSAEFPKEGPSILRIQQVVRGDSAAYFCASSRNRDRFTIYFGEGSWLTVV.

This sequence joins TRBV29-1 and TRBJ2-5; the D call may be TRBD1 or TRBD2 (5 bases each). Germline CDR1 is SQVTM and CDR2 is ANQGSEA. The CDR3 consists of 15 residues. V was trimmed by 5 bases and J by 1 base, leaving 17 bases between them. CDR3 loop: CSVSLRGTLQETQYF. The CDR3 bases are TGCAGCGTTTCTCTTCGGGGCACCCTCCAAGAGACCCAGTACTTC.

The rearrangement uses TRBV9 and TRBJ2-1; 8 positions match TRBD2. CDR3 size: 15 residues. Trimming at V came to 4 bases and at J to 3 bases, leaving 6 bases not matched to a gene. Germline CDR1 SGDLS, CDR2 YYNGEE. The CDR3 DNA follows: TGTGCCAGCAGCCCGACCGGGACTAGCTACAATGAGCAGTTCTTC. Translating gives CASSPTGTSYNEQFF.

The rearrangement joins TRBV4-1 to TRBJ2-2, with D possibly called TRBD1 or TRBD2 (5 bases each). CDR1 and CDR2 from the germline V gene are MGHRA and YSYEKL. Trimming removed 0 bases from V and 6 bases from J, with 14 bases in between. The CDR3 covers 16 residues. CDR3 sequence (DNA): TGCGCCAGCAGCCAAGAGGGGACGGGGTCGGCCGGGGAGCTGTTTTTT. Its translation: CASSQEGTGSAGELFF.

The chain has TRBV5-4 and TRBJ2-3; D remains unclear. The CDR3 sequence is 15 residues long. Germline V gives CDR1 SGHNT, CDR2 YYREEE (reference sequence). With 0 bases removed from V and 0 bases from J, the gap between germline ends came to 8 bases. In DNA form, the CDR3 reads TGTGCCAGCAGCTTGGGAGGTTATAGCACAGATACGCAGTATTTT. Encoded protein: CASSLGGYSTDTQYF.

The rearrangement links TRBV6-1 to TRBJ2-1; D remains unclear. Trimming pared 5 bases from V and 9 bases from J, leaving 11 bases between. The CDR3 is 12 residues long. Germline assignment: CDR1 MNHNS and CDR2 SASEGT. CDR3 DNA sequence: TGTGCCAGCAGTCCCACCGGCGTTGAGCAGTTCTTC. Its translation: CASSPTGVEQFF.

This chain joins TRBV19 and TRBJ2-3; the match to TRBD2 covers 11 bases. The J segment lost 0 bases and the V segment lost 6 bases, leaving 2 bases of the junction unmatched. The CDR3 is 15 residues long. The germline V gene has CDR1 LNHDA and CDR2 SQIVND (reference sequence). CDR3 protein: CASSRLAGSTDTQYF. In nucleotides, the CDR3 is TGTGCCAGTAGCAGACTAGCGGGAAGCACAGATACGCAGTATTTT.

The V call is TRBV14, the J call TRBJ1-3, with TRBD1 as a possible D gene (6 bases). The germline gives CDR1 SGHDN, CDR2 FVKESK. Between the trimmed V and J ends, which lost 3 bases and 3 bases, there was a span of 12 bases. The CDR3 spans 15 residues. The CDR3 DNA is TGTGCCAGCAGCCAGTTCACAGGGTATGGAAACACCATATATTTT. It yields the protein CASSQFTGYGNTIYF.

The V and J genes are TRBV5-6 and TRBJ2-3; tentatively, D is TRBD2 (5 bases). The CDR3 contains 12 residues. Per germline, CDR1 SGHDT and CDR2 YYEEEE. The V end was cut by 0 bases, the J end by 6 bases, with 5 bases between. The CDR3 coding sequence is TGTGCCAGCAGCTTGGGGGAGGATACGCAGTATTTT. It yields the protein CASSLGEDTQYF.

This clone was seen only once. This chain links TRBV6-1 with TRBJ2-5, with D tentatively TRBD1 (5 bases). The CDR3 loop spans 16 amino acids. Germline CDR1 and CDR2: MNHNS and SASEGT. V lost 1 base, J lost 5 bases, and 17 bases lay in between. Here the CDR3 DNA reads TGTGCCAGCAGTGAAGAGCAGGGATTATTAGGGGAGACCCAGTACTTC. Protein sequence: CASSEEQGLLGETQYF.

This sequence joins TRBV5-6 and TRBJ2-5, with TRBD2 matching 12 bases. The junction had 11 bases not matched to a gene; V was cut back by 4 bases and J by 4 bases. CDR3 length: 17 residues. Germline lookup yields CDR1 SGHDT and CDR2 YYEEEE. Written as DNA, the CDR3 is TGTGCCAGCAGCCACGGACTAGCGGGACGAGCAAGAGAGACCCAGTACTTC. It yields the protein CASSHGLAGRARETQYF. Supplemented by reference TRBV5-6 and TRBJ2-5, the full variable domain reads DAGVTQSPTHLIKTRGQQVTLRCSPKSGHDTVSWYQQALGQGPQFIFQYYEEEERQRGNFPDRFSGHQFPNYSSELNVNALLLGDSALYLCASSHGLAGRARETQYFGPGTRLLVL.

J is TRBJ1-1 and V is TRBV29-1; 9 bases fit TRBD1. With V trimmed by 4 bases and J by 3 bases, 9 bases remained unmatched. Germline V gene data show CDR1 as SQVTM and CDR2 as ANQGSEA. CDR3 length: 15 residues. For the CDR3, the DNA is TGCAGCGTTGGAAGGACAGGGGCATTGGACACTGAAGCTTTCTTT. This translates into CSVGRTGALDTEAFF.

The table lists this clone with a count of one. This chain links TRBV27 with TRBJ2-3; D is perhaps TRBD2 (6 bases). Trimming took 6 bases from V and 0 from J, leaving 10 bases between them. The CDR3 length is 14 residues. Germline CDR1 and CDR2: MNHEY and SMNVEV (reference sequence). The CDR3 nucleotides read TGTGCCAGCAGCGGACTAACTAGCACAGATACGCAGTATTTT. Residues: CASSGLTSTDTQYF.

The chain is built from TRBV14 and TRBJ2-5, with D possibly TRBD2 on 6 matching bases. Germline V gives CDR1 SGHDN, CDR2 FVKESK. The CDR3 length is 17 residues. Between the trimmed V and J ends, which lost 0 bases and 2 bases, there was a span of 16 bases. CDR3 sequence reads: CASSQDLARAPQETQYF. The CDR3 DNA is TGTGCCAGCAGCCAAGATCTAGCGAGGGCGCCACAAGAGACCCAGTACTTC.

V gene TRBV28 combines with J gene TRBJ1-4, with TRBD1 matching over 11 bases. The CDR3 totals 14 residues. In germline, CDR1 is MDHEN, CDR2 SYDVKM. The J segment lost 7 bases and the V segment lost 7 bases, leaving 5 bases of the junction unmatched. The CDR3 protein is CASKRTGGIEKLFF. CDR3 nucleotide sequence: TGTGCCAGCAAACGGACAGGGGGCATTGAAAAACTGTTTTTT.